Below are 15 T cell receptor beta chains sequenced from a single sample in a study of T cells in localized non-small cell lung cancer. The method was immunoSEQ multiplex PCR; TCRdb's version includes in-frame clones alone and lacks a portion of them. This table holds 40,000 to 55,000 clones, 81% found once. Material: peripheral blood mononuclear cells, obtained before any cancer treatment. The origin of the receptors is a man aged 40 to 70 with stage III lung adenocarcinoma.

CDR3 loop: CASTETGLPYEQYF. In DNA form, the CDR3 reads TGTGCCAGCACCGAGACAGGGCTCCCCTACGAGCAGTACTTC. The chain carries TRBV11-2 and TRBJ2-7; 7 nucleotides align to TRBD1. The trim removed 7 bases at V and 2 bases at J, leaving 8 bases unmatched. In germline, CDR1 is SGHAT, CDR2 FQNNGV. The CDR3 has 14 residues.

This chain joins TRBV5-1 and TRBJ2-3, with 14 bases aligning to TRBD2. V lost 4 bases and J lost 2; bases outside the gene matches: 18. The V gene's germline CDR1 is SGHRS and CDR2 YFSETQ. The CDR3 spans 21 residues. The chain's CDR3 is CASSDALTSGGAPTYTDTQYF. Here the CDR3 DNA reads TGCGCCAGCAGCGATGCTCTGACTAGCGGGGGGGCCCCAACCTACACAGATACGCAGTATTTT.

This chain joins TRBV19 and TRBJ2-2; D may be TRBD1 (5 bases). V was pared by 4 bases and J by 4 bases, with 16 bases between. The CDR3 runs 16 residues. Per germline, CDR1 LNHDA and CDR2 SQIVND (reference sequence). As DNA, the CDR3 is TGTGCCAGTAGTAATGCATGGGGCCGTATCACCGGGGAGCTGTTTTTT. This encodes CASSNAWGRITGELFF.

The chain is built from TRBV6-5 and TRBJ1-5; no reliable D call. Per the germline V gene, CDR1 is MNHEY and CDR2 is SVGAGI. Trimming shortened V by 2 bases and J by 5 bases, and 10 bases separated the two germline ends. The CDR3 consists of 14 residues. CDR3 residues: CASSYNQDYQPQHF. In DNA form, the CDR3 reads TGTGCCAGCAGTTACAACCAGGATTATCAGCCCCAGCATTTT.

In its sample, this clone ranks as medium-sized. The chain couples TRBV4-2 to TRBJ2-5, with TRBD1 matching 10 bases. Trimming removed 4 bases from V and 5 bases from J; junction bases left unmatched: 10. CDR3 size: 16 residues. Germline CDR1 and CDR2: LGHNA and YNFKEQ. The CDR3: CASSLAGTGVRETQYF. The CDR3 DNA is TGTGCCAGCAGCCTAGCCGGGACAGGGGTTAGGGAGACCCAGTACTTC.

The V call is TRBV19, the J call TRBJ2-5; no clear D. CDR3 size: 14 residues. Trimming removed 3 bases from V and 4 bases from J, with 12 bases in between. Germline assignment: CDR1 LNHDA and CDR2 SQIVND (reference sequence). The CDR3 DNA reads as TGTGCCAGTAGTATTTGGGGTAGAGGAGAGACCCAGTACTTC. Translating gives CASSIWGRGETQYF.

The chain uses TRBV5-1 and TRBJ2-3; 7 positions agree with TRBD2. CDR1 and CDR2 (germline): SGHRS, YFSETQ. This CDR3 is 19 amino acids long. V lost 0 bases, J lost 0 bases, and 13 bases stayed unmatched. The CDR3 is CASSLAENSGYLSTDTQYF. CDR3 bases: TGCGCCAGCAGCTTGGCCGAGAATAGCGGGTACCTTAGCACAGATACGCAGTATTTT. Full variable domain (missing parts from reference TRBV5-1 and TRBJ2-3): KAGVTQTPRYLIKTRGQQVTLSCSPISGHRSVSWYQQTPGQGLQFLFEYFSETQRNKGNFPGRFSGRQFSNSRSEMNVSTLELGDSALYLCASSLAENSGYLSTDTQYFGPGTRLTVL.

The chain employs TRBV6-4 and TRBJ2-3; D call uncertain. The CDR3 has 16 residues. Germline V gives CDR1 MRHNA, CDR2 SNTAGT. V was shortened by 4 bases and J by 1 base, with 15 bases between the two germline ends. The CDR3 region has the DNA TGTGCCAGCAGTGCCGTAGCTAATGGCGGCACAGATACGCAGTATTTT. Encoded protein: CASSAVANGGTDTQYF.

Regarding this clone: The same CDR3 also results from other DNA sequences found in this sample. V gene TRBV19 combines with J gene TRBJ1-2, with 7 bases fitting TRBD1. V shed 6 bases, J shed 1 base, and the junction held 5 bases outside the gene matches. Germline CDR1 reads LNHDA; CDR2 reads SQIVND (reference sequence). The CDR3 runs 14 residues. The CDR3: CASRTGEDNYGYTF. CDR3 bases: TGTGCCAGTAGAACAGGGGAGGATAACTATGGCTACACCTTC.

This chain links TRBV15 with TRBJ2-7; 9 bases fit TRBD1. The CDR3 covers 15 residues. V trimming: 0 bases; J trimming: 2 bases; junction bases outside the gene matches: 2. Germline V CDR1 and CDR2: LNHNV, YYDKDF (reference sequence). This chain's CDR3 is CATSRDYRGPYEQYF. CDR3 in DNA: TGTGCCACCAGCAGAGACTACAGGGGGCCCTACGAGCAGTACTTC.

This clone was recorded once. This sequence joins TRBV25-1 and TRBJ2-5, with D maybe TRBD2 (6 bases). The CDR3 totals 17 residues. V dropped 1 base and J dropped 5 bases, with 20 bases sitting between them. Germline V gene lookup returns CDR1 MGHDK and CDR2 SYGVNS. The CDR3 loop is CASSEFVGGGVVETQYF. The CDR3 DNA sequence: TGTGCCAGCAGTGAATTTGTGGGTGGAGGGGTTGTGGAGACCCAGTACTTC.

This chain links TRBV7-9 with TRBJ2-3; D may be TRBD2 (5 bases). The germline V gene encodes CDR1 SEHNR and CDR2 FQNEAQ (reference sequence). The V end lost 1 base, the J end lost 3 bases, and 11 bases lay between the germline ends. CDR3 size: 15 residues. Here the CDR3 reads CASSLDGVGTDTQYF. CDR3 in DNA: TGTGCCAGCAGCTTAGACGGGGTGGGGACAGATACGCAGTATTTT.

The chain carries TRBV9 and TRBJ1-4, with D tentatively TRBD1 (5 bases). Trimming stripped 0 bases from V and 6 bases from J, with 12 bases between. From germline, CDR1 is SGDLS and CDR2 YYNGEE. CDR3 length: 15 amino acids. This chain's CDR3 is CASSVGGRADEKLFF. Written as DNA, the CDR3 is TGTGCCAGCAGCGTAGGTGGCAGGGCTGATGAAAAACTGTTTTTT.

The V gene is TRBV2, the J gene TRBJ2-5, with 8 bases aligning to TRBD1. Germline-derived CDR1 and CDR2 are SNHLY and FYNNEI. This CDR3 region has 15 residues. V lost 1 base and J lost 5; bases outside the gene matches: 6. The CDR3 nucleotides read TGTGCCAGCAGTGAAGAGACAGGGGAGCGGGAGACCCAGTACTTC. Translated: CASSEETGERETQYF.

The chain recombines TRBV2 with TRBJ2-4; 9 nucleotides line up with TRBD2. This CDR3 has 17 amino acids. Germline lookup yields CDR1 SNHLY and CDR2 FYNNEI. V was clipped by 4 bases and J by 0 bases; unmatched bases: 7. The CDR3 DNA follows: TGTGCCAGCAGTGGGCTAGCGGGGTCCTTAGCCAAAAACATTCAGTACTTC. Its translation: CASSGLAGSLAKNIQYF.